One sample yielded the 22 T cell receptor beta chains listed below, sequenced in a study of technical replicates of blood from several donors. Profiled with immunoSEQ multiplex PCR; TCRdb holds only in-frame clones, not every one. This sample has tens of thousands of clones, with roughly 95% found just once. The sample consisted of T cells isolated from PBMCs. These receptors were obtained from a human donor in good health.

The rearrangement uses TRBV5-6 and TRBJ1-5; 9 bases are shared with TRBD1. V gave up 1 base and J gave up 7 bases; unmatched junction bases: 6. Germline assignment: CDR1 SGHDT and CDR2 YYEEEE. CDR3 length: 15 residues. DNA for the CDR3: TGTGCCAGCAGCTTGTGGACAGGGGCCCCACAGCCCCAGCATTTT. This codes for CASSLWTGAPQPQHF. Looking up the rest from reference TRBV5-6 and TRBJ1-5 gives the full variable domain: DAGVTQSPTHLIKTRGQQVTLRCSPKSGHDTVSWYQQALGQGPQFIFQYYEEEERQRGNFPDRFSGHQFPNYSSELNVNALLLGDSALYLCASSLWTGAPQPQHFGDGTRLSIL.

The chain employs TRBV4-1 and TRBJ1-2; tentatively, D is TRBD1 (5 bases). The CDR3 is 12 residues long. V lost 3 bases, J lost 7 bases, and 9 bases lay in between. Germline V gene sequence: CDR1 MGHRA, CDR2 YSYEKL. This CDR3 is CASSHVRGGYTF. CDR3 nucleotide sequence: TGCGCCAGCAGCCATGTTAGGGGTGGCTACACCTTC.

V is TRBV10-3 and J is TRBJ2-7, with D unresolved. Germline V gene lookup returns CDR1 ENHRY and CDR2 SYGVKD. CDR3 size: 13 residues. V lost 6 bases to trimming and J lost 6 bases, with 15 bases between them. CDR3 region: CAIRPGPHSEQYF. The CDR3 DNA follows: TGTGCCATCAGACCGGGTCCCCACTCCGAGCAGTACTTC.

The chain employs TRBV7-9 and TRBJ2-5; TRBD1 agrees at 9 bases. V lost 4 bases and J lost 2; bases outside the gene matches: 14. Germline CDR1 reads SEHNR; CDR2 reads FQNEAQ (reference sequence). This CDR3 has 18 residues. CDR3 in amino acids: CASSSNTGGPEGQETQYF. The CDR3, as DNA: TGTGCCAGCAGCTCCAACACAGGGGGCCCGGAGGGGCAAGAGACCCAGTACTTC.

The V and J genes are TRBV7-3 and TRBJ2-1, with 13 bases aligning to TRBD2. The CDR3 length is 15 residues. In germline, CDR1 is SGHTA, CDR2 FQGTGA. The V segment lost 4 bases and the J segment 7 bases; nucleotides outside the gene matches: 4. CDR3: CASSWGLAGLNEQFF. The DNA of the CDR3 is TGTGCCAGCAGCTGGGGACTAGCGGGGTTAAATGAGCAGTTCTTC.

This chain joins TRBV19 and TRBJ2-7; possible D gene TRBD1, 5 bases. Germline CDR1 is LNHDA and CDR2 is SQIVND (reference sequence). The germline V and J ends were trimmed by 8 bases and 3 bases, with 20 bases remaining between them. This CDR3 spans 15 amino acids. The CDR3 sequence is CASGAGSGPFYEQYF. The CDR3 DNA reads as TGTGCCAGTGGAGCAGGGTCCGGACCCTTCTACGAGCAGTACTTC. Together with reference TRBV19 and TRBJ2-7, the CDR3 gives the full variable domain: DGGITQSPKYLFRKEGQNVTLSCEQNLNHDAMYWYRQDPGQGLRLIYYSQIVNDFQKGDIAEGYSVSREKKESFPLTVTSAQKNPTAFYLCASGAGSGPFYEQYFGPGTRLTVT.

This clone appeared a single time. This CDR3 reads CASSLKTGAGTEAFF. The CDR3 DNA sequence: TGCGCCAGCAGCTTAAAGACAGGTGCGGGCACTGAAGCTTTCTTT. The chain employs TRBV5-1 and TRBJ1-1, with D perhaps TRBD1 (6 bases). Germline loops: CDR1 SGHRS, CDR2 YFSETQ. The V end was cut by 2 bases, the J end by 4 bases, with 15 bases between. This CDR3 has 15 amino acids.

V is TRBV11-3 and J is TRBJ2-7; TRBD2 matches at 8 bases. V was clipped by 0 bases and J by 2 bases; unmatched bases: 6. This CDR3 region has 16 residues. Germline CDR1 and CDR2: SGHNT and YENEEA. The CDR3 DNA sequence: TGTGCCAGCAGCTTAGATATTACTAGCGGAACCTACGAGCAGTACTTC. This sequence encodes CASSLDITSGTYEQYF.

The chain has TRBV4-1 and TRBJ1-3, with a tentative D call TRBD1 (6 bases). This CDR3 is built from 16 residues. Germline V gene data show CDR1 as MGHRA and CDR2 as YSYEKL. Trimming pared 6 bases from V and 0 bases from J, leaving 15 bases between. The CDR3 coding sequence is TGCGCCAGCAGACAAATTACAGGGAACTCTGGAAACACCATATATTTT. This codes for CASRQITGNSGNTIYF.

The chain couples TRBV30 to TRBJ1-1; D gene uncertain. Germline-derived CDR1 and CDR2 are GTSNPN and SVGIG (reference sequence). There are 12 residues in the CDR3. V lost 3 bases, J lost 4 bases, and 9 bases lay in between. This CDR3 is CAWSLPGTEAFF. CDR3 DNA: TGTGCCTGGAGCTTACCGGGCACTGAAGCTTTCTTT.

In this sample, this clone turned up once. The chain uses TRBV25-1 and TRBJ1-2; weak D call: TRBD1 (5 bases). Looked up from germline, CDR1 is MGHDK and CDR2 is SYGVNS. V was trimmed by 2 bases and J by 8 bases, leaving 21 bases between them. This CDR3 contains 16 residues. This CDR3 reads CASSESGTDRGWGYTF. CDR3 nucleotides: TGTGCCAGCAGTGAAAGTGGGACGGACCGGGGGTGGGGCTACACCTTC.

The CDR3 DNA is TGTGCCAGCAGCTTAGCCCCAGGGGGGAACACTGAAGCTTTCTTT. Translating gives CASSLAPGGNTEAFF. The chain combines TRBV11-2 with TRBJ1-1; TRBD1 matches at 7 bases. From germline, CDR1 is SGHAT and CDR2 FQNNGV. The CDR3 loop spans 15 amino acids. The ends lost 1 base at V and 1 base at J; junction bases unmatched: 3.

The rearrangement joins TRBV11-2 to TRBJ1-1; TRBD1 matches 7 bases. Germline CDR1 reads SGHAT; CDR2 reads FQNNGV. The CDR3 length is 13 residues. J was trimmed by 6 bases and V by 5 bases; bases with no gene match: 6. The CDR3, as DNA: TGTGCCAGCAGCGTGACCAGGGGGTCTGAAGCTTTCTTT. This translates into CASSVTRGSEAFF.

The chain combines TRBV28 with TRBJ1-1; weak D call: TRBD1 (6 bases). The V end lost 5 bases, the J end lost 0 bases, and 19 bases lay between the germline ends. The CDR3 spans 17 residues. CDR1 and CDR2 (germline): MDHEN, SYDVKM. In DNA form, the CDR3 reads TGTGCCAGCAGTCGTACCTTGGACAGAAGGGTGAACACTGAAGCTTTCTTT. It yields the protein CASSRTLDRRVNTEAFF.

The chain has TRBV7-9 and TRBJ1-1, with 7 bases lining up with TRBD1. Per the germline V gene, CDR1 is SEHNR and CDR2 is FQNEAQ (reference sequence). With 5 bases clipped from V and 3 bases from J, the junction kept 12 bases outside the gene matches. The CDR3 contains 16 residues. The CDR3 sequence: CASSPLGQRVHTEAFF. CDR3 sequence (DNA): TGTGCCAGCAGCCCTCTGGGACAGAGGGTCCACACTGAAGCTTTCTTT.

The rearrangement uses TRBV18 and TRBJ2-2, with 7 bases lining up with TRBD1. The CDR3 is made up of 15 amino acids. Looked up from germline, CDR1 is KGHSH and CDR2 is LQKENI. The junction had 11 bases not matched to a gene; V was cut back by 6 bases and J by 7 bases. The CDR3 loop reads CASSNSQGSNGELFF. The CDR3 nucleotides are TGTGCCAGCTCCAACTCACAGGGGAGTAACGGGGAGCTGTTTTTT. The full variable domain, with the rest looked up from reference TRBV18 and TRBJ2-2, is NAGVMQNPRHLVRRRGQEARLRCSPMKGHSHVYWYRQLPEEGLKFMVYLQKENIIDESGMPKERFSAEFPKEGPSILRIQQVVRGDSAAYFCASSNSQGSNGELFFGEGSRLTVL.

V is TRBV28 and J is TRBJ2-7; D call uncertain. Germline V gene lookup returns CDR1 MDHEN and CDR2 SYDVKM. This CDR3 spans 14 amino acids. With 3 bases removed from V and 0 bases from J, the gap between germline ends came to 9 bases. The chain's CDR3 is CASSFEAGSYEQYF. In DNA, the CDR3 is TGTGCCAGCAGTTTTGAGGCCGGCTCCTACGAGCAGTACTTC.

The gene calls are TRBV7-8 and TRBJ1-2; possibly TRBD1 for D (5 bases). The CDR3 has 16 residues. Trimming took 5 bases from V and 1 from J, leaving 17 bases between them. The germline gives CDR1 SGHVS, CDR2 FQNEAQ. The CDR3 sequence: CASSPQYAGFNYGYTF. The CDR3 nucleotides read TGTGCCAGCAGCCCCCAATATGCAGGGTTTAACTATGGCTACACCTTC.

The chain carries TRBV5-6 and TRBJ2-1; 7 bases align to TRBD2. The CDR3 is 16 amino acids. V was clipped by 4 bases and J by 0 bases; unmatched bases: 7. Germline loops: CDR1 SGHDT, CDR2 YYEEEE. DNA for the CDR3: TGTGCCAGCAGCAGGCCTAGCGGATTCTCCTACAATGAGCAGTTCTTC. As protein: CASSRPSGFSYNEQFF.

V gene TRBV9 combines with J gene TRBJ2-3; D is perhaps TRBD1 (5 bases). Germline assignment: CDR1 SGDLS and CDR2 YYNGEE. The CDR3 is 14 residues long. Trimming left V 0 bases short and J 2 bases short, with 7 bases between. CDR3: CASSVGTLTDTQYF. The CDR3 region has the DNA TGTGCCAGCAGCGTAGGGACACTCACAGATACGCAGTATTTT.

The chain is built from TRBV7-2 and TRBJ2-1, with 8 nucleotides matching TRBD2. Looked up from germline, CDR1 is SGHTA and CDR2 is FQGNSA. The CDR3 is made up of 15 amino acids. Losses at the gene ends were 6 bases for V and 7 bases for J; bases not matched to a gene: 11. CDR3 protein: CASRRAGTRLNEQFF. The DNA of the CDR3 is TGTGCCAGCAGGCGCGCCGGGACTAGACTAAATGAGCAGTTCTTC.

The rearrangement uses TRBV27 and TRBJ2-4; unclear D gene. Germline V gives CDR1 MNHEY, CDR2 SMNVEV (reference sequence). V shed 4 bases and J shed 8 bases, with 9 bases lying between them. This CDR3 has 12 amino acids. CDR3 in amino acids: CASSSSTHIQYF. The CDR3 DNA sequence: TGTGCCAGCAGTTCCTCGACTCACATTCAGTACTTC.